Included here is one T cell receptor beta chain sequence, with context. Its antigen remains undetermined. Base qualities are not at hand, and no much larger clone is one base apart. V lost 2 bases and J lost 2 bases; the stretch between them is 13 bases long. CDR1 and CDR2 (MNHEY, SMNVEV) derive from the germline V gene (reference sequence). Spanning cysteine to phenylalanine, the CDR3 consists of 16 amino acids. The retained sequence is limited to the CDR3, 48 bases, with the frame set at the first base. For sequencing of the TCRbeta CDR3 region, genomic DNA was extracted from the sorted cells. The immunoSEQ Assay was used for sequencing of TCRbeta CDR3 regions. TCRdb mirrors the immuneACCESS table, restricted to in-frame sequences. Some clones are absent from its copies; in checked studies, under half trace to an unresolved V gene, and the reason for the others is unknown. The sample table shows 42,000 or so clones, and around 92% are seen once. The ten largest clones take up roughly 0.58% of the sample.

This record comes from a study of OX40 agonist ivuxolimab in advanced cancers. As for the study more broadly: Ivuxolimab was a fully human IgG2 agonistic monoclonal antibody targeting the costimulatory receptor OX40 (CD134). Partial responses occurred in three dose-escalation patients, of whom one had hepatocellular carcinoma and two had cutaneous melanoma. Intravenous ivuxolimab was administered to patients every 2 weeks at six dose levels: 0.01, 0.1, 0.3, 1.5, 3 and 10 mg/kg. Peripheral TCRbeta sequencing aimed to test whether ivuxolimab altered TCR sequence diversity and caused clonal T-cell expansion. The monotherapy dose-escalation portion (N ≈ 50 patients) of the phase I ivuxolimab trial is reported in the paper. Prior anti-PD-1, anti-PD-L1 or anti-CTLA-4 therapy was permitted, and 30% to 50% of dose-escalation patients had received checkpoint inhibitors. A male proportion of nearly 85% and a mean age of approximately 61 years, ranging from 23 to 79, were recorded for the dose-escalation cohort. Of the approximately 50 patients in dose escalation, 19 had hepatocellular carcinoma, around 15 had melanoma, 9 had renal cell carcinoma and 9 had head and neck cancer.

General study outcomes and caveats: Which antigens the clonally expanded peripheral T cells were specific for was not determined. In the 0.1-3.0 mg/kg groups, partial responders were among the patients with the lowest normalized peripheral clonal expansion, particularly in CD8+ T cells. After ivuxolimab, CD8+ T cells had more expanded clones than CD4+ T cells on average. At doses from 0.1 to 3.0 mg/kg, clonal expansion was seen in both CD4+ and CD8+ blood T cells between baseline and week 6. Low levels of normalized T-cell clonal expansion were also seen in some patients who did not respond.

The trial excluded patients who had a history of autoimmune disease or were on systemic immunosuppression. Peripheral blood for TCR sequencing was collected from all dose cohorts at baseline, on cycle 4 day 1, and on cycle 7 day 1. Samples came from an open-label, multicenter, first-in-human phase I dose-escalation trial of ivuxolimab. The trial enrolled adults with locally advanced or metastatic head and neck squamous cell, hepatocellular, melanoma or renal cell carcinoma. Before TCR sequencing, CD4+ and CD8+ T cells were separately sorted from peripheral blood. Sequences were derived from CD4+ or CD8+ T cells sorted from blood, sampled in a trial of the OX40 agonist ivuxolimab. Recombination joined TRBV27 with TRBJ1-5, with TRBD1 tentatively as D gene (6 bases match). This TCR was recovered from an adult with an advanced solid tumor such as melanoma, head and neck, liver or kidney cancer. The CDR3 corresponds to CASSLRGGSGNQPQHF. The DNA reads TGTGCCAGCAGTTTAAGGGGGGGATCTGGCAATCAGCCCCAGCATTTT.